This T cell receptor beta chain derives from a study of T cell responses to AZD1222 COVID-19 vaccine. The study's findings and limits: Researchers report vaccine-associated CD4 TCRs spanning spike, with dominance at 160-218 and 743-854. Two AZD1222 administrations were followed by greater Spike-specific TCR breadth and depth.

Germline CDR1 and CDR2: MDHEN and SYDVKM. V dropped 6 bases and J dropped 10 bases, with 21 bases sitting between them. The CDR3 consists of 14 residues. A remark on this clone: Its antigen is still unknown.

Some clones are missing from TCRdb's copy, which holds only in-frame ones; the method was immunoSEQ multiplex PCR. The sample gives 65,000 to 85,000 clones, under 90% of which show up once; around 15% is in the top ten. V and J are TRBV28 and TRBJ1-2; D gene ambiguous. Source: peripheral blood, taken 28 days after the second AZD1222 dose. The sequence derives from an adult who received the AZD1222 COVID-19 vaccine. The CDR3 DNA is TGTGCCAGCAGCTCCCTCGGCTCGGGTGAGGACTACACCTTC. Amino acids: CASSSLGSGEDYTF.